The T cell receptor beta chain described here comes from a study of tumor-infiltrating lymphocytes in primary liver carcinoma. Overall study findings and caveats: When set against blood, tumors had a significantly higher top-250-clone fraction (p = 0.039). Among the pair types, tumor region pairs showed more overlap than tumor-adjacent and tumor-blood pairs.

At least ten counts were recorded for this clonotype. Its matching antigen is unknown. Unsorted bulk tissue of about 20-32 mg yielded co-extracted RNA and DNA. The input was roughly 0.5 ug total RNA; TCR beta cDNA was made from it with a constant-region primer. Sequencing libraries for TCR beta derived from three nested multiplex PCR rounds that used slightly modified ARM-PCR. Rounds one and two of PCR, each of roughly 10 cycles, were primed with TRBV1-TRBV30 forward primers and a C-beta reverse primer. TCRdb ran MiXCR on the multiplex PCR reads and lists one entry per CDR3 protein. Of about 120,000 distinct CDR3 sequences in the sample, roughly 75% were seen once. With 7 bases removed from V and 0 bases from J, the gap between germline ends came to 16 bases. Germline loops: CDR1 MNHEY, CDR2 SVGEGT. The CDR3 runs 17 residues.

The origin of this receptor is a woman aged 55-70 years with primary liver carcinoma and hepatitis B virus infection. Sequenced: tumor-adjacent normal liver tissue. The chain couples TRBV6-2 or TRBV6-3 to TRBJ2-6; D is ambiguous. The CDR3 is CASTPITPSSGANVLTF. The CDR3, as DNA: TGTGCCAGCACCCCAATTACGCCTAGCTCTGGGGCCAACGTCCTGACTTTC.